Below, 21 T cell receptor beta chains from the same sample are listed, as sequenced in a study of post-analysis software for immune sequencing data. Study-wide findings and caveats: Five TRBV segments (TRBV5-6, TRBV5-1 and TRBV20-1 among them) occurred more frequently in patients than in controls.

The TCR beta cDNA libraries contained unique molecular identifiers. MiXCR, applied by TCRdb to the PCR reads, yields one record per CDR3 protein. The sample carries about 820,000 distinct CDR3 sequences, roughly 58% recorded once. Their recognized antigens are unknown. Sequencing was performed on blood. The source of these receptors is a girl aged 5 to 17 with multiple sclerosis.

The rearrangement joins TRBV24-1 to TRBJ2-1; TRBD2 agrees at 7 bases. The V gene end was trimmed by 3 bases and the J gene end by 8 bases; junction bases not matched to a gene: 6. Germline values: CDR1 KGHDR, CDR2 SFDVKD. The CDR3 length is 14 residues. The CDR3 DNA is TGTGCCACCAGTGATGGGGGACTACCTCATGAGCAGTTCTTC. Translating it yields CATSDGGLPHEQFF.

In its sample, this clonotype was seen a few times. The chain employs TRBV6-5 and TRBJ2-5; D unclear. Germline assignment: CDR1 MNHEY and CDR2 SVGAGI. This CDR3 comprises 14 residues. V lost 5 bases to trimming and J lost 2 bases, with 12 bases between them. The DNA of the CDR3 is TGTGCCAGCAGTCAGCGAGAGATACAAGAGACCCAGTACTTC. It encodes CASSQREIQETQYF.

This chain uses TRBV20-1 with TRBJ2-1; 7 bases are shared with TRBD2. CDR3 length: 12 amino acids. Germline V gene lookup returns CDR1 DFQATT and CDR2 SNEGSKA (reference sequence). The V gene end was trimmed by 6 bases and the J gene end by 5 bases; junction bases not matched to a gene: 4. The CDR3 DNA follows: TGCAGTGCCGGGAGCGGGAACAATGAGCAGTTCTTC. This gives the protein CSAGSGNNEQFF.

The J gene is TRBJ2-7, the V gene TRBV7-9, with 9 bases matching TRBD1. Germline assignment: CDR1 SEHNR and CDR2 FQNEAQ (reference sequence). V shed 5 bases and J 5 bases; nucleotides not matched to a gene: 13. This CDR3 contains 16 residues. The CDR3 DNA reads TGTGCCAGCAGCATCACTCCGGGACAGGGTGTTAACGAGCAGTACTTC. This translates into CASSITPGQGVNEQYF.

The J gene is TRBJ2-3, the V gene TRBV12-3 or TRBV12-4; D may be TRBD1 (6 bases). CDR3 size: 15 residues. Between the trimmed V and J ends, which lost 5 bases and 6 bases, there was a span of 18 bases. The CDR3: CASSRRQVPSDTQYF. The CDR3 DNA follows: TGTGCCAGCAGTCGTAGACAGGTCCCTTCGGATACGCAGTATTTT.

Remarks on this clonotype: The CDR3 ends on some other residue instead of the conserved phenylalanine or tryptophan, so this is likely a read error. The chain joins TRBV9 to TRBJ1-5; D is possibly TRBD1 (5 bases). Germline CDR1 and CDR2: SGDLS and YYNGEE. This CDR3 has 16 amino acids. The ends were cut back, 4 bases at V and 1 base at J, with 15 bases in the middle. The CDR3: CASSQGASSSNQPQHL. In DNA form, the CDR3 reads TGTGCCAGCAGCCAAGGGGCCTCCTCGAGCAATCAGCCCCAGCATTTG.

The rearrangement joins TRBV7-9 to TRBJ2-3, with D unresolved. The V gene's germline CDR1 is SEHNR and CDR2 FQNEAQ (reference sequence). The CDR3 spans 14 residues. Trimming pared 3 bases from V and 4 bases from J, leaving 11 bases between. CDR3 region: CASSFRGIADTQYF. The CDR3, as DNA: TGTGCCAGCAGCTTTCGTGGGATCGCAGATACGCAGTATTTT. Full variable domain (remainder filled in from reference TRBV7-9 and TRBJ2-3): DTGVSQNPRHKITKRGQNVTFRCDPISEHNRLYWYRQTLGQGPEFLTYFQNEAQLEKSRLLSDRFSAERPKGSFSTLEIQRTEQGDSAMYLCASSFRGIADTQYFGPGTRLTVL.

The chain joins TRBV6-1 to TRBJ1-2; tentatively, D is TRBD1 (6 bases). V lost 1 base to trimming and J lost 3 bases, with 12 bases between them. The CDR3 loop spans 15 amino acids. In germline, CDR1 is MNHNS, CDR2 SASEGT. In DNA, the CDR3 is TGTGCCAGCAGTGAAGGACGGGGGGCCGACTATGGCTACACCTTC. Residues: CASSEGRGADYGYTF.

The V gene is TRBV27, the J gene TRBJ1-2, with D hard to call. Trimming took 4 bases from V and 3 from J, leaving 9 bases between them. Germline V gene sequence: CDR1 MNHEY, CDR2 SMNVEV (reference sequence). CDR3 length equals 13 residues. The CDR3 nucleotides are TGTGCCAGCAGTTCGGGGATCTACTATGGCTACACCTTC. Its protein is CASSSGIYYGYTF.

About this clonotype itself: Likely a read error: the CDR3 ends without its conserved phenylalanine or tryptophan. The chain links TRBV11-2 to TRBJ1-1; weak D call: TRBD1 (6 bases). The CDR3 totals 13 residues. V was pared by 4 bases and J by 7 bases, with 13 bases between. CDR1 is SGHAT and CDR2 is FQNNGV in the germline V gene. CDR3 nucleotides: TGTGCCAGCAGCTCAATCGGACAGATTGAAGCTTTCTGT. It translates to CASSSIGQIEAFC.

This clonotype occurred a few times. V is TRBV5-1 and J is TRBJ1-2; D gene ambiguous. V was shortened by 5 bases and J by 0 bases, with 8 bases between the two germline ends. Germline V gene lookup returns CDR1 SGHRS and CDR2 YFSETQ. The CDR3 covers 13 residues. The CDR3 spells CASSYQTNYGYTF. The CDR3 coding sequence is TGCGCCAGCAGTTACCAGACTAACTATGGCTACACCTTC.

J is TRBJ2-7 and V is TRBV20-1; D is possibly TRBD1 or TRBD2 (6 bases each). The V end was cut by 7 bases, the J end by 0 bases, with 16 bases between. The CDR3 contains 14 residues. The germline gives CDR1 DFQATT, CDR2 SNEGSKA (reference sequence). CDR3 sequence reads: CSVGGPGASYEQYF. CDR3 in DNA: TGCAGTGTCGGGGGCCCAGGGGCCTCCTACGAGCAGTACTTC.

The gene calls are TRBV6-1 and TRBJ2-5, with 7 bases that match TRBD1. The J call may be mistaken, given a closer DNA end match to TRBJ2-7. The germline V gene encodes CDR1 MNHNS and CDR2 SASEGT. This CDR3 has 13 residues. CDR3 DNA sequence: TGTGCCAGCAGTGAAGTAAACAGGGGCGAGCAGTACTTC. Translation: CASSEVNRGEQYF.

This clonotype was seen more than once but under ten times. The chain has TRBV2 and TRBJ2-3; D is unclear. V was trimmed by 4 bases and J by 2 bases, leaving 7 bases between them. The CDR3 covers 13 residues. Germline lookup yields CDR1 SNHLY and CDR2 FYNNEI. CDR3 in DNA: TGTGCCAGCAGTGTGCCTCCCACAGATACGCAGTATTTT. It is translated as CASSVPPTDTQYF.

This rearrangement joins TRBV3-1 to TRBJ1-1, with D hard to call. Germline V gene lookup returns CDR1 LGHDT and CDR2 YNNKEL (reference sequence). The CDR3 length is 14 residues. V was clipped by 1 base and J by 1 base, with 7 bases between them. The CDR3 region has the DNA TGTGCCAGCAGCCAAGGACGGCCGAACACTGAAGCTTTCTTT. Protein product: CASSQGRPNTEAFF.

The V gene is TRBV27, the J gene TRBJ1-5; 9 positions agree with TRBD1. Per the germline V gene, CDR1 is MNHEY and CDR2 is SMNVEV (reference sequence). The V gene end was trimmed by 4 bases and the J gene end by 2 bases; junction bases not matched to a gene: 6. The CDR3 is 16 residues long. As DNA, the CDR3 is TGTGCCAGCAGTTACCAGACAGGGGGACGCAATCAGCCCCAGCATTTT. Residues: CASSYQTGGRNQPQHF.

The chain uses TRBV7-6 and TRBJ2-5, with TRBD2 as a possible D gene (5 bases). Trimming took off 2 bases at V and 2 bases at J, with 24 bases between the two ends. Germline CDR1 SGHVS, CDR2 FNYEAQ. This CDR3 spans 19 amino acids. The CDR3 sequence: CASSLKPSGPHNPQETQYF. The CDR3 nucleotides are TGTGCCAGCAGCTTAAAGCCCAGCGGTCCGCACAACCCGCAAGAGACCCAGTACTTC.

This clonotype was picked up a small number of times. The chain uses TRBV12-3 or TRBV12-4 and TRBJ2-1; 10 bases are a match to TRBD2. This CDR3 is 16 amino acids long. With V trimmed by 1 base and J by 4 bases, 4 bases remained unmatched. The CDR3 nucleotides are TGTGCCAGCAGTTTAGGGAGGACTAGCGGTTACAATGAGCAGTTCTTC. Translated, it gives CASSLGRTSGYNEQFF.

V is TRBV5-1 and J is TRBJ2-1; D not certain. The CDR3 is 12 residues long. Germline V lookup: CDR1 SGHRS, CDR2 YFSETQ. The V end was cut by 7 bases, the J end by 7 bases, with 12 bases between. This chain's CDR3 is CASCPGPNEQFF. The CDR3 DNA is TGCGCCAGCTGCCCGGGTCCAAATGAGCAGTTCTTC.

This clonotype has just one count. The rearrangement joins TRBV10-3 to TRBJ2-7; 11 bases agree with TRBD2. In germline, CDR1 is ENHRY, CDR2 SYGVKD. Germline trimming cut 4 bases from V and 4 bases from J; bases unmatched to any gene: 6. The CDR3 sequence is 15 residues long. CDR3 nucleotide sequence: TGTGCCATCAGTGCCTTAGCGGGAGGGCCGTACGAGCAGTACTTC. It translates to CAISALAGGPYEQYF.

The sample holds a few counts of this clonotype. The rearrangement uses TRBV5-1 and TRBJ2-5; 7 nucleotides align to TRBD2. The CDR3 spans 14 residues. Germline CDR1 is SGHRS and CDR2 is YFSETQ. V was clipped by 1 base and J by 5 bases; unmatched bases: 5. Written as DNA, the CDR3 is TGCGCCAGCAGCTTGAAAGCGGGAAAGGAGACCCAGTACTTC. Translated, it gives CASSLKAGKETQYF.